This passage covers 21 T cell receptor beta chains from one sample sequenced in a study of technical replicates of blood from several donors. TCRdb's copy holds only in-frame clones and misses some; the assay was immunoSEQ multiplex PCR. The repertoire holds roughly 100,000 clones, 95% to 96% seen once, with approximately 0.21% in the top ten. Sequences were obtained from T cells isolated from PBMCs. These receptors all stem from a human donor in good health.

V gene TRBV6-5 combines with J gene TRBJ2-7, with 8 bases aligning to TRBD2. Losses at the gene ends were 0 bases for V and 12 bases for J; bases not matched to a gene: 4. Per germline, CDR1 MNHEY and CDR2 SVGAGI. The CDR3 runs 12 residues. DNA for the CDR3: TGTGCCAGCAGTTACTCGGGTGGACTAGCGTACTTC. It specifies CASSYSGGLAYF.

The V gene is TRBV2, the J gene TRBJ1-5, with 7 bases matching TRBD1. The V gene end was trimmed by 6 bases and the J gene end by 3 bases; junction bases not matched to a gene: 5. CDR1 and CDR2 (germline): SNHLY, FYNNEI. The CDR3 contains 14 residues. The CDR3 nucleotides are TGTGCCAGCAGGCGGGACAGTACCAATCAGCCCCAGCATTTT. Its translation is CASRRDSTNQPQHF.

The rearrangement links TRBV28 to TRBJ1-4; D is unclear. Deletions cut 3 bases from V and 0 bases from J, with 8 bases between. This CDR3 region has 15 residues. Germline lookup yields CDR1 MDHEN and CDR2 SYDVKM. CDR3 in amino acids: CASSLVHPTNEKLFF. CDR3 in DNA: TGTGCCAGCAGTTTGGTACACCCAACTAATGAAAAACTGTTTTTT.

The CDR3 DNA reads as TGTGCCAGCAGCCCAGGGACAGCGAACACCGGGGAGCTGTTTTTT. The encoded protein is CASSPGTANTGELFF. The chain carries TRBV7-9 and TRBJ2-2; 7 positions agree with TRBD1. This CDR3 has 15 residues. V shed 5 bases, J shed 0 bases, and the junction held 3 bases outside the gene matches. Germline V gene data show CDR1 as SEHNR and CDR2 as FQNEAQ (reference sequence).

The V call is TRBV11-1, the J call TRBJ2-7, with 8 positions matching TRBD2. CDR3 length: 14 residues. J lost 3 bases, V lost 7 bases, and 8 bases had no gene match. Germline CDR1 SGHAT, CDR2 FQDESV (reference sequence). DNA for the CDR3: TGTGCCAGCACCCCCCGGACTAGCCTCTACGAGCAGTACTTC. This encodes CASTPRTSLYEQYF.

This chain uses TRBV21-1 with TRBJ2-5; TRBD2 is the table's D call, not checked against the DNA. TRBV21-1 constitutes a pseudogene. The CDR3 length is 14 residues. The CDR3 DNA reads TGTGCCAGCAGCAAAGGCGGGGGGGCAGAGACCCAGTACTTC. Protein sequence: CASSKGGGAETQYF.

CDR3 coding DNA: TGTGCCAGCAGCCCCGTCGGGGGGCTCTCCTATAATTCACCCCTCCACTTT. It codes for CASSPVGGLSYNSPLHF. The V call is TRBV7-9, the J call TRBJ1-6; TRBD1 might be the D (6 bases). Trimming removed 5 bases at V and 0 bases at J, with 14 bases between. This CDR3 region has 17 residues. CDR1 is SEHNR and CDR2 is FQNEAQ in the germline V gene (reference sequence).

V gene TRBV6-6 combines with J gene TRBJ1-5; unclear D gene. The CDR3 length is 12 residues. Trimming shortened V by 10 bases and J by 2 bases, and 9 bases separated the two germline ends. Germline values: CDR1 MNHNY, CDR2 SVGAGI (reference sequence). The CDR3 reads CATRERNQPQHF. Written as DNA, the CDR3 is TGTGCCACCCGCGAGCGCAATCAGCCCCAGCATTTT.

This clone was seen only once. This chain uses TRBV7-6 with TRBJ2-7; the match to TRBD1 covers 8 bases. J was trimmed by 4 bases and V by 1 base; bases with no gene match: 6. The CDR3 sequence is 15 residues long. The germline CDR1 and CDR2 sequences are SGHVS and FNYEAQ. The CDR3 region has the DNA TGTGCCAGCAGCTTAGGGTCAGGGGGCATGTACGAGCAGTACTTC. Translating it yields CASSLGSGGMYEQYF.

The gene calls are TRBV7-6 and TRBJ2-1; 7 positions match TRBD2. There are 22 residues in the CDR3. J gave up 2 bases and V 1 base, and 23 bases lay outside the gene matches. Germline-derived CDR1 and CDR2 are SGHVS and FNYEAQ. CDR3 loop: CASSLVVREERGREGPYNEQFF. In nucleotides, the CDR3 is TGTGCCAGCAGCTTAGTTGTTCGGGAGGAGCGTGGAAGGGAGGGCCCCTACAATGAGCAGTTCTTC. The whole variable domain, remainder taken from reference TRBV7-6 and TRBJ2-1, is GAGVSQSPRYKVTKRGQDVALRCDPISGHVSLYWYRQALGQGPEFLTYFNYEAQQDKSGLPNDRFSAERPEGSISTLTIQRTEQRDSAMYRCASSLVVREERGREGPYNEQFFGPGTRLTVL.

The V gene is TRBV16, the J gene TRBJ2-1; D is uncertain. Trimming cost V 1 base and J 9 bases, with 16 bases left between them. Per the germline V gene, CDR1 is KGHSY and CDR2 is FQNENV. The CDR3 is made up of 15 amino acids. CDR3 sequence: CASSQFLVGNGEQFF. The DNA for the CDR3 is TGTGCCAGCAGCCAATTTCTGGTGGGCAACGGTGAGCAGTTCTTC. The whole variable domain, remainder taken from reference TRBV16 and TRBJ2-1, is GEEVAQTPKHLVRGEGQKAKLYCAPIKGHSYVFWYQQVLKNEFKFLISFQNENVFDETGMPKERFSAKCLPNSPCSLEIQATKLEDSAVYFCASSQFLVGNGEQFFGPGTRLTVL.

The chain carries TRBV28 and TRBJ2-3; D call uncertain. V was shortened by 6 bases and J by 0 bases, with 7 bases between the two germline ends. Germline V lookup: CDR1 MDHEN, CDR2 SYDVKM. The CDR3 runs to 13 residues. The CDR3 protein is CASSPQSTDTQYF. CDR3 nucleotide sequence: TGTGCCAGCAGCCCCCAAAGCACAGATACGCAGTATTTT.

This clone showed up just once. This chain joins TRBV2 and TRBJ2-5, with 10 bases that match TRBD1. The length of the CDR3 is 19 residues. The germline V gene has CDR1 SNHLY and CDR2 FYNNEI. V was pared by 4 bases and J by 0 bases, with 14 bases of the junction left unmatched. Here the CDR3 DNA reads TGTGCCAGCAGTGGCTGGGACAGGGGAGGAGTTACAAACCAAGAGACCCAGTACTTC. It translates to CASSGWDRGGVTNQETQYF.

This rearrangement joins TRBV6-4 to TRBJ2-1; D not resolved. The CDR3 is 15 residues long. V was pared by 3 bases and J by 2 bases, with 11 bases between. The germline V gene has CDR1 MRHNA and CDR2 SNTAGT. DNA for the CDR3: TGTGCCAGCAGTGAATACAGAAATACCTACAATGAGCAGTTCTTC. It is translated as CASSEYRNTYNEQFF.

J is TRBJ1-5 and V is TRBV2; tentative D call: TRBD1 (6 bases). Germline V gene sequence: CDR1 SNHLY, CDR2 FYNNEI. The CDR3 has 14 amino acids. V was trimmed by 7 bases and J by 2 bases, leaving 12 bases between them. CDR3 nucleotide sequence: TGTGCCAGCAACCCCCGACAGGGCAATCAGCCCCAGCATTTT. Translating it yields CASNPRQGNQPQHF.

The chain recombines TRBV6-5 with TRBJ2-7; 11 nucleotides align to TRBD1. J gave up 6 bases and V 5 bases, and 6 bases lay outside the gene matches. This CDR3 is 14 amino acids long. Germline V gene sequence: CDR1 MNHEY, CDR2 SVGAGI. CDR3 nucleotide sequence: TGTGCCAGCAGTGACCGGGACAGGGGGTTCGAGCAGTACTTC. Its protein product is CASSDRDRGFEQYF.

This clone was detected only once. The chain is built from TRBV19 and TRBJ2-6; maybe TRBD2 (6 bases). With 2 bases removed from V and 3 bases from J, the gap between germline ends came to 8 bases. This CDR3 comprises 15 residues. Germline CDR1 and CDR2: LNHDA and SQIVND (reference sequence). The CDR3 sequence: CASSISGLGANVLTF. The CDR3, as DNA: TGTGCCAGTAGTATAAGCGGGCTTGGGGCCAACGTCCTGACTTTC. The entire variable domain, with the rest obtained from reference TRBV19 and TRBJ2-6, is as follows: DGGITQSPKYLFRKEGQNVTLSCEQNLNHDAMYWYRQDPGQGLRLIYYSQIVNDFQKGDIAEGYSVSREKKESFPLTVTSAQKNPTAFYLCASSISGLGANVLTFGAGSRLTVL.

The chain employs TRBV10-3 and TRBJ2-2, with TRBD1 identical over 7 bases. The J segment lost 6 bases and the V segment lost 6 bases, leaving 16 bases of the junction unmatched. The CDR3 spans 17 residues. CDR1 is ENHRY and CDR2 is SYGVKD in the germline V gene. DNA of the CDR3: TGTGCCATCAGCGACAATACAGGGGAAAGGCCGGCCGGGGAGCTGTTTTTT. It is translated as CAISDNTGERPAGELFF.

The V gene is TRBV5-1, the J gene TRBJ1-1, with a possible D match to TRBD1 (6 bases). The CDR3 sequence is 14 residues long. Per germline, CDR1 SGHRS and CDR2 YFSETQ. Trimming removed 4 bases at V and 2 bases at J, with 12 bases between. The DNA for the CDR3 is TGCGCCAGCAGCCCGGGGACAAGAAACACTGAAGCTTTCTTT. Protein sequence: CASSPGTRNTEAFF.

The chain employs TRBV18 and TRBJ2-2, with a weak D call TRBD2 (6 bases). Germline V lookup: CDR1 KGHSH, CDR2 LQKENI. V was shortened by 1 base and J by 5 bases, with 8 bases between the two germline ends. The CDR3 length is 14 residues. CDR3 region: CASSPRGVTGELFF. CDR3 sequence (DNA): TGTGCCAGCTCACCACGGGGGGTGACCGGGGAGCTGTTTTTT.

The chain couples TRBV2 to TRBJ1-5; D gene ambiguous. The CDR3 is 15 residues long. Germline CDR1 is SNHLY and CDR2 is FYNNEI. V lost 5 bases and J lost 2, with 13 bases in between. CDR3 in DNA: TGTGCCAGCAGTCTCCGCCAGGTGGGCAATCAGCCCCAGCATTTT. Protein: CASSLRQVGNQPQHF.